Listed below are T cell receptor beta chains from one sample, sequenced in a study of circulating CD8 cells and anti-PD-1 response in melanoma. MiXCR, applied by TCRdb to the reads, yields one record per CDR3 protein. The sample consists of over 1,000 distinct CDR3 sequences, approximately 8% of them appearing once. This material consisted of CD8+ T cells from PBMCs, taken at baseline or after one month of anti-PD-1 therapy (not recorded which). The source is a human donor with melanoma. Both conserved end residues are part of each CDR3. Fields, in order: D gene, V gene, J gene, clone size, CDR3 DNA, CDR3 protein. A D gene is named only where the DNA matches it firmly. Not every row has a clone size; where given, it reads once, few, many or a size class.

TRBD2,TRBV19,TRBJ2-3,medium-sized,TGTGCCACCTCCGGGACTAGCGGAGATACGCAGTATTTT,CATSGTSGDTQYF
NA,TRBV19,TRBJ2-1,NA,TGTGCCAGTAGTGTCGGGCCGCGGCACAATGAGCAGCTCTTC,CASSVGPRHNEQLF
NA,TRBV19,TRBJ1-5,medium-sized,TGTGCCAGTAGTATCTTGCAGGGCGAGGAACATTTT,CASSILQGEEHF
NA,TRBV28,TRBJ1-2,medium-sized,TGTGCCAGCAGTTTAAGTGCGGTTGGTGGCTACACCTTC,CASSLSAVGGYTF
NA,TRBV29-1,TRBJ2-3,medium-sized,TGCAGCGTTGTGCCCGGGAGAGAGTTGGCAGATACGCAGTATTTT,CSVVPGRELADTQYF
NA,TRBV29-1,TRBJ2-7,large,TGCAGCGTCTCCGGGGGCAGCTCCTACGAGCAGTACTTC,CSVSGGSSYEQYF
TRBD1,TRBV20-1,TRBJ2-7,medium-sized,TGCAGTGCTAACGACAGGGGAAACTACGAGCAGTACTTC,CSANDRGNYEQYF
NA,TRBV27,TRBJ1-2,large,TGTGCCAGCAGTTTTTCGCGGGAGGTGTTATATGGCTACACCTTC,CASSFSREVLYGYTF
TRBD2,TRBV7-9,TRBJ2-7,large,TGTGCCAGCAGGGATACTAGCGTCTCCTACGAGCAGTACTTC,CASRDTSVSYEQYF
TRBD2,TRBV7-3,TRBJ2-5,medium-sized,TGTGCCAGCAGCTTAGGACTAGCAGGCGGTGAGACCCAGTACTTC,CASSLGLAGGETQYF
TRBD1,TRBV5-5,TRBJ2-7,large,TGTGCCAGCAGCTTGGGGACAGGGGGTAACGAGCAGTACTTC,CASSLGTGGNEQYF
NA,TRBV28,TRBJ2-5,large,TGTGCCAGCAGGGGGTTCCAAGAGACCCAGTACTTC,CASRGFQETQYF
TRBD1,TRBV27,TRBJ2-1,medium-sized,TGTGCCAGCAGTTCCGAAGTACAGGGGGCCTACAATGAGCAGTTCTTC,CASSSEVQGAYNEQFF
TRBD2,TRBV19,TRBJ2-1,large,TGTGCCAGTAGTATAGACCCGACTAGCGGGGGACAACACAATGAGCAGTTCTTC,CASSIDPTSGGQHNEQFF
NA,TRBV27,TRBJ2-7,medium-sized,TGTGCCAGCAGCCAGACCCCAGGAACCTACGAGCAGTACTTC,CASSQTPGTYEQYF
NA,TRBV11-2,TRBJ2-7,medium-sized,TGTGCCAGCAGCCACCCCTCGGCCGAGCAGTACTTC,CASSHPSAEQYF
NA,TRBV7-2,TRBJ2-1,medium-sized,TGTGCCAGCAGCTTAGCTTTTGCATCCTCCTACAATGAGCAGTTCTTC,CASSLAFASSYNEQFF
TRBD1,TRBV20-1,TRBJ1-1,medium-sized,TGCAGTGCGAGACAGGGGCTCCGGGAAGCTTTCTTT,CSARQGLREAFF
NA,TRBV27,TRBJ1-2,large,TGTGCCAGCAGTTTACTCTATGGCTACACCTTC,CASSLLYGYTF
TRBD1,TRBV20-1,TRBJ2-1,medium-sized,TGCAGTGCTAGAGATTCGCAGGGGGCTGAATATGAGCAGTTCTTC,CSARDSQGAEYEQFF
NA,TRBV27,TRBJ2-7,medium-sized,TGTGCCAGCAGTTTATCGGCGAGCGGGTCGATCTCCTACGAGCAGTACTTC,CASSLSASGSISYEQYF
NA,TRBV28,TRBJ2-3,large,TGTGCCAGCAGTTTAGTACCCCCGGGGAGGAGCGGCACAGATACGCAGTATTTT,CASSLVPPGRSGTDTQYF
TRBD1,TRBV27,TRBJ2-2,medium-sized,TGTGCCAGCAGTTCCGAGTGGACAGGGTTGTTCACCGGGGAGCTGTTTTTT,CASSSEWTGLFTGELFF
NA,TRBV20-1,TRBJ2-7,medium-sized,TGCAGTGCCGTAGGGGGGGCCCCGAAAGTCTCCTACGAGCAGTACTTC,CSAVGGAPKVSYEQYF
TRBD1,TRBV20-1,TRBJ2-3,large,TGCAGTGCTAGAGAGCTCAGGGGGAACACAGATACGCAGTATTTT,CSARELRGNTDTQYF
NA,TRBV19,TRBJ1-4,medium-sized,TGTGCCAGTAGTCGTGGGACCGCAACTAATGAAAAACTGTTTTTT,CASSRGTATNEKLFF
NA,TRBV19,TRBJ1-1,large,TGTGCCAGTAGTATGGAGGGTACGAACACTGAAGCTTTCTTT,CASSMEGTNTEAFF
TRBD1,TRBV19,TRBJ2-3,large,TGTGCCAGTTCCCAGACAGGGGGCGCAGTAGATACGCAGTATTTT,CASSQTGGAVDTQYF
NA,TRBV2,TRBJ1-6,large,TGTGCCAGTAGTCCAGGGAATCTACTCCACTTT,CASSPGNLLHF
NA,TRBV19,TRBJ1-5,medium-sized,TGTGCCAGTAGTATAACCGGGGGCTGGGGTCAGCCCCAGCATTTT,CASSITGGWGQPQHF
NA,TRBV5-1,TRBJ1-1,medium-sized,TGCGCCAGCAGCGGTTTCCCGGGAGGGGGGACTGAAGCTTTCTTT,CASSGFPGGGTEAFF
NA,TRBV5-8,TRBJ2-7,large,TGTGCCAGCAGCTTGGGGGTCTACGAGCAGTACTTC,CASSLGVYEQYF
TRBD1,TRBV19,TRBJ2-7,NA,TGTGCCAGTACTCCGGGACAGGGGATCCTCTACGAGCAGTACTTC,CASTPGQGILYEQYF
TRBD2,TRBV27,TRBJ2-2,large,TGTGCCAGCAGTACGACTAGCCCCGGGGAGCTGTTTTTT,CASSTTSPGELFF
NA,TRBV19,TRBJ1-1,medium-sized,TGTGCCAGTAGTATAGGAGGTTTTGGGGCCACTGAAGCTTTCTTT,CASSIGGFGATEAFF
NA,TRBV5-5,TRBJ1-2,medium-sized,TGTGCCAGCAGCGGAACACGACCGGCCGGCACCTTC,CASSGTRPAGTF
TRBD1,TRBV28,TRBJ2-7,large,TGTGCCAGCAGTTTTGGACAGGGAAGCACCTACGAGCAGTACTTC,CASSFGQGSTYEQYF
NA,TRBV24-1,TRBJ2-3,medium-sized,TGTGCCACCAGTGATACAGGGATAGGGAGTCCCACAGATACGCAGTATTTT,CATSDTGIGSPTDTQYF
NA,TRBV5-6,TRBJ2-1,large,TGTGCCAGCAGCTTCAGGATTGAGCAGTTCTTC,CASSFRIEQFF
NA,TRBV5-4,TRBJ2-3,large,TGTGCCAGCAGCCCTGAACTAGGCGGCACAGATACGCAGTATTTT,CASSPELGGTDTQYF
NA,TRBV25-1,TRBJ1-1,large,TGTGCCAGCAGTGACCGGGTGAGTGGGACTGAAGCTTTCTTT,CASSDRVSGTEAFF
NA,TRBV4-1,TRBJ2-3,medium-sized,TGCGCCAGCAGCCAAGACGACTATCAGACTTTCTCAGATACGCAGTATTTT,CASSQDDYQTFSDTQYF
NA,TRBV19,TRBJ2-2,NA,TGTGCCAGTAGTGCCCCCGGGAGCTCCACCGGGGAGCTGTTTTTT,CASSAPGSSTGELFF
NA,TRBV28,TRBJ2-7,large,TGTGCCAGCAGTTTCGACAGCTCCTACGAGCAGTACTTC,CASSFDSSYEQYF
NA,TRBV3-1,TRBJ2-1,medium-sized,TGTGCCAGCAGCCAAGAGTCCTCCTACAATGAGCAGTTCTTC,CASSQESSYNEQFF
NA,TRBV27,TRBJ2-1,large,TGTGCCAGCAGTTTAAATGGAGGAGAGCAGTTCTTC,CASSLNGGEQFF
NA,TRBV6-5,TRBJ2-3,medium-sized,TGTGCCAGCAGTTACCAGGCCACAGATACGCAGTATTTT,CASSYQATDTQYF
TRBD1,TRBV11-2,TRBJ2-7,large,TGTGCCAGCACCCTCCAGGGGGCAAGAAACGAGCAGTACTTC,CASTLQGARNEQYF
NA,TRBV7-6,TRBJ1-1,medium-sized,TGTGCCAGCAGCCAGATAAGGGGCCATGAAGCTTTCTTT,CASSQIRGHEAFF